The 8 T cell receptor beta chains given below trace back to one sample, sequenced in a study of T cells in Graves' hyperthyroidism and ophthalmopathy (dated by TCRdb to between 2018 and 2021). Libraries were made using multiplex PCR. Sequencing was performed on an Illumina HiSeq 2000. The TCR beta CDR3 regions were amplified from RNA transcripts. A first-round RT-PCR of the TCR CDR3 used the HTBI primer set with the Qiagen OneStep RT-PCR kit. TCRdb ran its own pipeline on the public reads, namely fastp trimming at Q25 and MiXCR clone calling, and kept in-frame beta chains. Each entry is one CDR3 protein sequence, shown with its most common DNA and genes. Recorded for this sample are fewer than 450,000 distinct CDR3 sequences; around 15% of them occurred a single time. The ten biggest clones cover around 20% of the sample. The sample taken for sequencing was blood. These receptors were obtained from a woman aged 55-75 years with Graves' ophthalmopathy.

This clonotype occurred a few times. This chain uses TRBV9 with TRBJ2-1; TRBD2 aligns across 8 bases. This CDR3 comprises 19 residues. Per the germline V gene, CDR1 is SGDLS and CDR2 is YYNGEE. Trimming removed 3 bases from V and 4 bases from J; junction bases left unmatched: 18. The CDR3 region has the DNA TGTGCCAGCAGCGCACCAATCCTCAGCGGGAGTTTGGGATACAATGAGCAGTTCTTC. The encoded protein is CASSAPILSGSLGYNEQFF.

This clonotype showed up many times. V gene TRBV24-1 combines with J gene TRBJ2-7; 12 bases line up with TRBD1. V lost 4 bases to trimming and J lost 5 bases; unmatched junction nucleotides: 5. The CDR3 runs 15 residues. From germline, CDR1 is KGHDR and CDR2 SFDVKD. Here the CDR3 DNA reads TGTGCCACCAGTGACACCGGGACAGGGGGCGACGAGCAGTACTTC. Translation: CATSDTGTGGDEQYF.

This clonotype was recorded at least ten times. The V call is TRBV2, the J call TRBJ2-7, with D perhaps matching TRBD2 (5 bases). Per the germline V gene, CDR1 is SNHLY and CDR2 is FYNNEI. With 5 bases removed from V and 6 bases from J, the gap between germline ends came to 11 bases. This CDR3 region has 12 residues. CDR3 protein: CASSPTRSEQYF. CDR3 DNA: TGTGCCAGCAGTCCCACTAGGAGCGAGCAGTACTTC.

This clonotype was seen repeatedly, ten times or more. The chain has TRBV5-1 and TRBJ1-1; no definite D call. V was pared by 4 bases and J by 1 base, with 11 bases between. CDR1 SGHRS and CDR2 YFSETQ come from the germline V gene. The CDR3 spans 14 residues. DNA for the CDR3: TGCGCCAGCAGCCCCTCTACCTCGAACACTGAAGCTTTCTTT. It codes for CASSPSTSNTEAFF.

Many counts were recorded for this clonotype. The chain carries TRBV7-3 and TRBJ1-1; 9 positions match TRBD1. V lost 5 bases and J lost 8; bases outside the gene matches: 6. Germline assignment: CDR1 SGHTA and CDR2 FQGTGA. The CDR3 runs 13 residues. CDR3 loop: CASSTDRGGEAFF. The CDR3 nucleotides read TGTGCCAGCAGCACGGACAGGGGAGGAGAAGCTTTCTTT.

This clonotype occurred many times. The rearrangement joins TRBV12-3 or TRBV12-4 to TRBJ2-1; no clear D. V was trimmed by 1 base and J by 6 bases, leaving 10 bases between them. There are 14 residues in the CDR3. Here the CDR3 DNA reads TGTGCCAGCAGTTTAGGTTCCCGAGGCAATGAGCAGTTCTTC. The encoded protein is CASSLGSRGNEQFF.

This clonotype occurred many times. The chain is built from TRBV9 and TRBJ2-7; D may be TRBD1 (5 bases). CDR3 length: 14 amino acids. Between the trimmed V and J ends, which lost 4 bases and 3 bases, there was a span of 14 bases. The germline gives CDR1 SGDLS, CDR2 YYNGEE. The CDR3 loop is CASSPMQGVYEQYF. CDR3 in DNA: TGTGCCAGCAGCCCCATGCAGGGCGTCTACGAGCAGTACTTC.

The J gene is TRBJ2-7, the V gene TRBV20-1; 7 bases are shared with TRBD2. V trimming: 3 bases; J trimming: 3 bases; junction bases outside the gene matches: 11. The CDR3 consists of 15 residues. The germline gives CDR1 DFQATT, CDR2 SNEGSKA (reference sequence). The CDR3 sequence is CSASGWRERSYEQYF. The CDR3 nucleotides are TGCAGTGCTAGTGGATGGCGGGAGAGAAGCTACGAGCAGTACTTC.